One and the same sample provided the 20 T cell receptor beta chains below, sequenced in a study of graft-versus-host responses after intestinal transplantation (dated by TCRdb to about 2021). The antigens for these receptors are not known. The time point tag for this specimen amounts to: cells obtained before transplantation from donor or recipient. The library was obtained by the immunoSEQ multiplex PCR assay. In TCRdb, the immuneACCESS table is reduced to in-frame sequences with V and J assigned. These tables do not hold every clone; where another copy was compared, an unresolved V gene accounts for under half, and the others remain unexplained. In all, the sample holds about 93,000 clones, and 82% of those were seen once. Of the sample, 0.65% to 0.95% falls within the top ten clones. The sample was unstimulated CD4+ T cells sorted from spleen or lymph node cells, taken before intestinal transplant. These receptors originate from a human donor who received an intestinal transplant.

The CDR3 DNA is TGTGCCGGTAGGGGGACAGGGGGCAATCAGCCCCAGCATTTT. Its protein product is CAGRGTGGNQPQHF. The rearrangement joins TRBV7-9 to TRBJ1-5, with 10 positions matching TRBD1. There are 14 residues in the CDR3. The germline gives CDR1 SEHNR, CDR2 FQNEAQ (reference sequence). Germline trimming cut 11 bases from V and 2 bases from J; bases unmatched to any gene: 6.

Written as DNA, the CDR3 is TGTGCCAGCAGTTACTCGTTTATGACAGGCGGCACTGAAGCTTTCTTT. As protein: CASSYSFMTGGTEAFF. The chain recombines TRBV6-5 with TRBJ1-1, with D possibly matching TRBD1 (6 bases). CDR3 length: 16 amino acids. From germline, CDR1 is MNHEY and CDR2 SVGAGI. Trimming cost V 0 bases and J 4 bases, with 15 bases left between them.

This chain uses TRBV4-1 with TRBJ1-2; 9 nucleotides align to TRBD1. Germline lookup yields CDR1 MGHRA and CDR2 YSYEKL. There are 18 residues in the CDR3. J was trimmed by 8 bases and V by 2 bases; bases with no gene match: 18. CDR3: CASSQPRDRALTSDGYTF. The DNA for the CDR3 is TGCGCCAGCAGCCAACCCCGGGACAGGGCCCTTACGTCGGACGGCTACACCTTC.

This sequence joins TRBV2 and TRBJ1-5; D is uncertain. Per the germline V gene, CDR1 is SNHLY and CDR2 is FYNNEI. The CDR3 has 12 residues. V was clipped by 7 bases and J by 4 bases, with 8 bases between them. CDR3 amino acids: CASTYGNQPQHF. In DNA form, the CDR3 reads TGTGCCAGCACGTACGGGAATCAGCCCCAGCATTTT.

In nucleotides, the CDR3 is TGCGCCAGCAGCCAAGACTCGCTGGGGCCGCGCAATCAGCCCCAGCATTTT. Amino acids: CASSQDSLGPRNQPQHF. The chain joins TRBV4-1 to TRBJ1-5, with D possibly matching TRBD1 (5 bases). CDR3 length: 17 residues. Looked up from germline, CDR1 is MGHRA and CDR2 is YSYEKL. Trimming cost V 0 bases and J 2 bases, with 14 bases left between them.

The chain joins TRBV5-4 to TRBJ2-1; 9 nucleotides line up with TRBD1. The V gene end was trimmed by 4 bases and the J gene end by 9 bases; junction bases not matched to a gene: 5. The CDR3 is 13 residues long. CDR1 and CDR2 from the germline V gene are SGHNT and YYREEE (reference sequence). CDR3 region: CASSRDRAGEQFF. The CDR3 bases are TGTGCCAGCAGCCGGGACAGGGCGGGTGAGCAGTTCTTC.

The V gene is TRBV28, the J gene TRBJ2-7; TRBD2 matches 10 bases. With 2 bases clipped from V and 5 bases from J, the junction kept 3 bases outside the gene matches. Germline V gene data show CDR1 as MDHEN and CDR2 as SYDVKM. The CDR3 has 14 residues. Here the CDR3 reads CASSLTSGIHEQYF. In DNA form, the CDR3 reads TGTGCCAGCAGTTTAACTAGCGGGATCCACGAGCAGTACTTC.

The genes are TRBV7-2 and TRBJ2-3; maybe TRBD1 (5 bases). Trimming removed 3 bases from V and 0 bases from J, with 7 bases in between. The CDR3 length is 14 residues. CDR1 and CDR2 from the germline V gene are SGHTA and FQGNSA. CDR3 residues: CASSFRASTDTQYF. DNA of the CDR3: TGTGCCAGCAGCTTCAGGGCTAGCACAGATACGCAGTATTTT.

The chain employs TRBV6-1 and TRBJ2-1, with a tentative D call TRBD1 (6 bases). The CDR3 runs to 13 residues. Trimming pared 11 bases from V and 3 bases from J, leaving 14 bases between. Germline assignment: CDR1 MNHNS and CDR2 SASEGT. The DNA for the CDR3 is TGTGCCGGAAAGACAGGCTACTACAATGAGCAGTTCTTC. Encoded protein: CAGKTGYYNEQFF.

The sample holds a few counts of this clone. J is TRBJ1-4 and V is TRBV4-2; 10 nucleotides align to TRBD1. Germline-derived CDR1 and CDR2 are LGHNA and YNFKEQ. The CDR3 has 16 amino acids. Unmatched junction bases numbered 8, after V lost 4 bases and J lost 6 bases. The CDR3 reads CASSRGVGTGDEKLFF. In DNA, the CDR3 is TGTGCCAGCAGCCGGGGGGTGGGGACAGGGGATGAAAAACTGTTTTTT.

This clone was detected a few times. The chain uses TRBV6-6 and TRBJ2-2; 8 bases map to TRBD2. Per the germline V gene, CDR1 is MNHNY and CDR2 is SVGAGI (reference sequence). With 6 bases clipped from V and 6 bases from J, the junction kept 9 bases outside the gene matches. There are 15 residues in the CDR3. This chain's CDR3 is CASRVRGLAPGELFF. The CDR3 DNA reads TGTGCCAGCAGAGTAAGAGGACTAGCCCCCGGGGAGCTGTTTTTT.

The V gene is TRBV7-3, the J gene TRBJ1-1, with D maybe TRBD1 (5 bases). The length of the CDR3 is 15 residues. V shed 5 bases and J shed 3 bases, with 16 bases lying between them. CDR1 SGHTA and CDR2 FQGTGA come from the germline V gene. CDR3: CASSPTQGTYTEAFF. The DNA of the CDR3 is TGTGCCAGCAGCCCAACGCAGGGAACTTACACTGAAGCTTTCTTT.

This chain connects TRBV18 to TRBJ1-5; D may be TRBD1 (5 bases). Germline CDR1 KGHSH, CDR2 LQKENI. Deletions cut 4 bases from V and 7 bases from J, with 14 bases between. The CDR3 sequence is 14 residues long. CDR3 sequence reads: CASSRAGGRQPQHF. CDR3 sequence (DNA): TGTGCCAGCTCACGGGCGGGGGGTAGGCAGCCCCAGCATTTT.

This chain joins TRBV18 and TRBJ2-5; maybe TRBD1 (6 bases). The CDR3 totals 15 residues. CDR1 and CDR2 (germline): KGHSH, LQKENI. V was trimmed by 3 bases and J by 4 bases, leaving 15 bases between them. CDR3 in amino acids: CASSPRMGAGETQYF. The CDR3 nucleotides are TGTGCCAGCTCACCTCGTATGGGGGCAGGAGAGACCCAGTACTTC. Full variable domain (remainder filled in from reference TRBV18 and TRBJ2-5): NAGVMQNPRHLVRRRGQEARLRCSPMKGHSHVYWYRQLPEEGLKFMVYLQKENIIDESGMPKERFSAEFPKEGPSILRIQQVVRGDSAAYFCASSPRMGAGETQYFGPGTRLLVL.

The table lists this clone with a few counts. V gene TRBV28 combines with J gene TRBJ1-5; 9 bases are a match to TRBD1. V was pared by 6 bases and J by 7 bases, with 10 bases of the junction left unmatched. The CDR3 length is 15 residues. CDR1 and CDR2 (germline): MDHEN, SYDVKM. In DNA form, the CDR3 reads TGTGCCAGCAGGGCGGGACAGGGTGTAGGACAGCCCCAGCATTTT. It encodes CASRAGQGVGQPQHF.

The chain combines TRBV6-1 with TRBJ2-1; TRBD1 agrees at 7 bases. The CDR3 is made up of 16 amino acids. Germline CDR1 and CDR2: MNHNS and SASEGT. With 2 bases clipped from V and 0 bases from J, the junction kept 4 bases outside the gene matches. CDR3 region: CASSERGPISYNEQFF. The CDR3 region has the DNA TGTGCCAGCAGTGAAAGGGGGCCGATCTCCTACAATGAGCAGTTCTTC.

J is TRBJ2-3 and V is TRBV18, with D possibly TRBD1 on 5 matching bases. Germline assignment: CDR1 KGHSH and CDR2 LQKENI. The ends were cut back, 6 bases at V and 2 bases at J, with 12 bases in the middle. The CDR3 spans 14 residues. CDR3: CASSLGHATDTQYF. CDR3 DNA sequence: TGTGCCAGCTCCCTCGGACACGCCACAGATACGCAGTATTTT.

The J gene is TRBJ1-1, the V gene TRBV6-5; D is possibly TRBD1 (6 bases). CDR1 is MNHEY and CDR2 is SVGAGI in the germline V gene. V was trimmed by 5 bases and J by 6 bases, leaving 13 bases between them. This CDR3 region has 13 residues. The CDR3 loop reads CASSPTGRAEAFF. The CDR3 DNA sequence: TGTGCCAGCAGTCCAACAGGGAGGGCTGAAGCTTTCTTT.

V usage is TRBV5-1 and J usage is TRBJ2-2; D may be TRBD2 (6 bases). CDR1 is SGHRS, CDR2 YFSETQ, per germline. Trimming stripped 2 bases from V and 3 bases from J, with 11 bases between. This CDR3 has 15 residues. The chain's CDR3 is CASSFQGEDTGELFF. CDR3 in DNA: TGCGCCAGCAGCTTTCAAGGGGAGGACACCGGGGAGCTGTTTTTT. Together with reference TRBV5-1 and TRBJ2-2, the CDR3 gives the full variable domain: KAGVTQTPRYLIKTRGQQVTLSCSPISGHRSVSWYQQTPGQGLQFLFEYFSETQRNKGNFPGRFSGRQFSNSRSEMNVSTLELGDSALYLCASSFQGEDTGELFFGEGSRLTVL.

The rearrangement links TRBV4-2 to TRBJ2-7; 9 bases match TRBD1. Germline trimming cut 5 bases from V and 2 bases from J; bases unmatched to any gene: 7. From germline, CDR1 is LGHNA and CDR2 YNFKEQ. The CDR3 has 15 residues. DNA of the CDR3: TGTGCCAGCAGCGGGGGGACAGGGAGAACCTACGAGCAGTACTTC. Translation: CASSGGTGRTYEQYF.